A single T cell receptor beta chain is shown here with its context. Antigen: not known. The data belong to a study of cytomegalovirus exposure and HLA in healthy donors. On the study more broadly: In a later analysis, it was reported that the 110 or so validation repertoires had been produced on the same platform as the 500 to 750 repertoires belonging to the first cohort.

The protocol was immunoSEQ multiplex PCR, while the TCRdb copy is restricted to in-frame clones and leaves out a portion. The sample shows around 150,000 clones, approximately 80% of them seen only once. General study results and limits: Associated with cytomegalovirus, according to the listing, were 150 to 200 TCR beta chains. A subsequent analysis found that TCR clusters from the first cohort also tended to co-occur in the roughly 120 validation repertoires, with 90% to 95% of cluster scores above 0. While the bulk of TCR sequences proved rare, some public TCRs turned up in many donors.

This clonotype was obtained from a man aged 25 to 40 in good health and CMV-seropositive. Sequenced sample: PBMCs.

CDR3 nucleotides: TGTGCCAGCAGCTTGGATTTACAGGAGAGGCATGGCTACACCTTC. It is translated as CASSLDLQERHGYTF. V usage is TRBV5-6 and J usage is TRBJ1-2, with a weak D call TRBD1 (5 bases). Deletions cut 0 bases from V and 6 bases from J, with 15 bases between. The CDR3 is 15 residues long. Germline V gene sequence: CDR1 SGHDT, CDR2 YYEEEE.